Listed here is a single TCR beta chain. The data originate from a study of blood T cell repertoires in COVID-19. Turning to the study itself: PBMCs, B-cell-depleted T cells, or T cells were the source of the cDNA or gDNA that made up the material.

In the authors' methods: Counts of nucleated cells, estimated from reference gene primer amplification, were obtained. Assay used: immunoSEQ multiplex PCR; TCRdb lists only in-frame clones, some missing. For V, J and clone size, that table is used; D and trimming come from the DNA. The sample holds roughly 210,000 clones, about 87% seen once. CDR3 length: 14 residues. Trimming pared 6 bases from V and 3 bases from J, leaving 14 bases between. Germline lookup yields CDR1 MNHEY and CDR2 SVGAGI. Specimen: peripheral blood. This clonotype was sampled from a man aged 70 or older with acute or convalescent COVID-19. This chain links TRBV6-5 with TRBJ1-1; tentative D call: TRBD1 (5 bases). The CDR3 sequence is CASRAWGPDTEAFF. The DNA of the CDR3 is TGTGCCAGCAGAGCTTGGGGCCCGGACACTGAAGCTTTCTTT.